These 19 T cell receptor beta chains originate from one sample sequenced in a study of T-cell reconstitution after alpha-beta-depleted transplantation in children. A library of TCRbeta sequences, prepared with unique molecular identifiers, was generated. TCRdb reprocessed the PCR reads with MiXCR, giving one entry per CDR3 protein. The sample has 200,000 or so distinct CDR3 sequences, roughly 6.5% seen once; the top ten hold under 6%. Sequencing used PBMCs, obtained before TCRalphabeta/CD19-depleted stem cell transplant. Receptors were obtained from a girl under three years old with combined immunodeficiency, due to receive a stem cell transplant.

This clonotype was seen repeatedly, ten times or more. V usage is TRBV12-3 or TRBV12-4 and J usage is TRBJ2-7; D assignment may be TRBD1 or TRBD2 (5 bases each). The CDR3 totals 14 residues. Trimming removed 5 bases from V and 5 bases from J, with 16 bases in between. The DNA of the CDR3 is TGTGCCAGCAGTCGCCCCGGGACCCCGGACGAGCAGTACTTC. This translates into CASSRPGTPDEQYF.

This clonotype was seen repeatedly, ten times or more. This chain joins TRBV5-6 and TRBJ2-1; 8 nucleotides line up with TRBD2. Germline CDR1 reads SGHDT; CDR2 reads YYEEEE. This CDR3 region has 17 residues. V trimming: 4 bases; J trimming: 0 bases; junction bases outside the gene matches: 9. The CDR3 protein is CASSNDSGVSSYNEQFF. CDR3 nucleotide sequence: TGTGCCAGCAGCAACGATAGCGGGGTCAGCTCCTACAATGAGCAGTTCTTC.

This clonotype has only a few counts. This chain joins TRBV12-3 or TRBV12-4 and TRBJ2-2, with 16 bases lining up with TRBD2. The CDR3 totals 19 residues. The V and J ends lost 4 bases and 3 bases, in that order; junction bases with no gene match: 8. In DNA form, the CDR3 reads TGTGCCAGCAGTTCCCCGGGACTAGCGGGGGGGCTTTACACCGGGGAGCTGTTTTTT. Translation gives CASSSPGLAGGLYTGELFF.

This clonotype was picked up many times. This rearrangement joins TRBV28 to TRBJ2-1; either TRBD1 or TRBD2 may fit D (5 bases each). The CDR3 loop spans 15 amino acids. Germline CDR1 and CDR2: MDHEN and SYDVKM. Trimming took 5 bases from V and 6 from J, leaving 17 bases between them. CDR3 residues: CASSNPGRVGNEQFF. In DNA, the CDR3 is TGTGCCAGCAGTAATCCAGGGCGGGTGGGCAATGAGCAGTTCTTC.

This clonotype was seen many times. The chain uses TRBV7-9 and TRBJ2-7; maybe TRBD1 (5 bases). Germline V gene data show CDR1 as SEHNR and CDR2 as FQNEAQ (reference sequence). The CDR3 extends over 15 amino acids. V lost 1 base to trimming and J lost 5 bases, with 15 bases between them. The CDR3 spells CASSLGRTGSHEQYF. The CDR3 DNA reads as TGTGCCAGCAGCTTAGGTCGTACAGGTAGCCACGAGCAGTACTTC.

This clonotype was counted many times. The V and J genes are TRBV7-6 and TRBJ1-1; D not certain. The CDR3 covers 9 residues. Trimming removed 3 bases at V and 11 bases at J, with 4 bases between. CDR1 SGHVS and CDR2 FNYEAQ come from the germline V gene. The CDR3 reads CASSLYAFF. The CDR3 nucleotides read TGTGCCAGCAGCTTGTATGCTTTCTTT.

Ten or more counts support this clonotype. This sequence joins TRBV20-1 and TRBJ1-2; TRBD1 matches 10 bases. V shed 1 base and J 4 bases; nucleotides not matched to a gene: 12. This CDR3 is built from 17 residues. Germline CDR1 is DFQATT and CDR2 is SNEGSKA (reference sequence). This CDR3 reads CSARVPGQGSGGYGYTF. CDR3 coding DNA: TGCAGTGCTAGAGTCCCGGGACAGGGGAGCGGGGGCTATGGCTACACCTTC.

In this sample, this clonotype turned up many times. The chain uses TRBV15 and TRBJ2-7; TRBD1 might be the D (6 bases). V dropped 2 bases and J dropped 3 bases, with 14 bases sitting between them. This CDR3 spans 15 amino acids. CDR1 is LNHNV, CDR2 YYDKDF, per germline (reference sequence). The CDR3 loop reads CATSRSRDTLYEQYF. The CDR3 DNA follows: TGTGCCACCAGCAGATCTCGGGACACCCTCTACGAGCAGTACTTC.

This clonotype was detected once. V and J are TRBV29-1 and TRBJ1-1; no definite D call. The germline V gene has CDR1 SQVTM and CDR2 ANQGSEA. This CDR3 comprises 13 residues. Trimming took 4 bases from V and 3 from J, leaving 12 bases between them. CDR3 coding DNA: TGCAGCGTTGCGCGGCGGTTGGACACTGAAGCTTTCTTT. Translated, it gives CSVARRLDTEAFF.

Notes on this clonotype: One base away lies a much larger clone, so this may be a sequencing read error. The gene calls are TRBV20-1 and TRBJ2-3; D gene ambiguous. Trimming cost V 5 bases and J 7 bases, with 10 bases left between them. CDR3 length: 11 residues. The germline V gene encodes CDR1 DFQATT and CDR2 SNEGSKA (reference sequence). The DNA for the CDR3 is TGCAGTGCTGGTCTGATGAATACGCAGTATTTT. Protein sequence: CSAGLMNTQYF.

This clonotype was detected ten times or more. This sequence joins TRBV28 and TRBJ2-3, with 7 bases that match TRBD1. Germline assignment: CDR1 MDHEN and CDR2 SYDVKM. This CDR3 is 18 amino acids long. With V trimmed by 8 bases and J by 4 bases, 21 bases remained unmatched. CDR3 region: CASRFFAQGSEVSDTQYF. In nucleotides, the CDR3 is TGTGCCAGCCGCTTCTTTGCACAGGGGAGTGAGGTCTCAGATACGCAGTATTTT.

This clonotype has ten or more counts. This chain uses TRBV5-6 with TRBJ2-2, with D possibly being TRBD1 (5 bases). V was clipped by 4 bases and J by 6 bases, with 22 bases between them. The germline V gene has CDR1 SGHDT and CDR2 YYEEEE. The CDR3 is 17 residues long. CDR3 loop: CASSPTPVLGPAGELFF. The CDR3 DNA is TGTGCCAGCAGCCCCACCCCGGTACTGGGGCCGGCCGGGGAGCTGTTTTTT.

V usage is TRBV3-1 and J usage is TRBJ2-3; 10 nucleotides agree with TRBD2. V was pared by 0 bases and J by 3 bases, with 12 bases of the junction left unmatched. The CDR3 loop spans 19 amino acids. From germline, CDR1 is LGHDT and CDR2 YNNKEL (reference sequence). The CDR3 is CASSQDTLAGPLRTDTQYF. The CDR3 nucleotides are TGTGCCAGCAGCCAAGATACACTAGCGGGACCCCTCCGGACAGATACGCAGTATTTT.

This clonotype was recorded many times. The V call is TRBV6-5, the J call TRBJ2-2; D gene unclear. V was pared by 0 bases and J by 3 bases, with 8 bases between. Germline CDR1 is MNHEY and CDR2 is SVGAGI. CDR3 length equals 15 residues. This chain's CDR3 is CASSYSRIDTGELFF. CDR3 sequence (DNA): TGTGCCAGCAGTTACTCGAGGATTGACACCGGGGAGCTGTTTTTT.

This clonotype was counted at least ten times. The chain recombines TRBV7-9 with TRBJ2-7, with unresolved D. The germline V gene encodes CDR1 SEHNR and CDR2 FQNEAQ (reference sequence). The CDR3 is made up of 13 amino acids. Trimming took off 1 base at V and 3 bases at J, with 7 bases between the two ends. CDR3 in DNA: TGTGCCAGCAGCTTAGGTCCCGGCTACGAGCAGTACTTC. Translated, it gives CASSLGPGYEQYF.

In its sample, this clonotype was seen many times. The chain recombines TRBV25-1 with TRBJ2-7; 10 nucleotides match TRBD2. Germline V CDR1 and CDR2: MGHDK, SYGVNS. The junction had 7 bases not matched to a gene; V was cut back by 2 bases and J by 6 bases. CDR3 length equals 15 residues. CDR3 sequence (DNA): TGTGCCAGCAGTGAAAGGCTAGCGGGAGTAGGCGAGCAGTACTTC. It specifies CASSERLAGVGEQYF.

The chain is built from TRBV20-1 and TRBJ2-1, with 9 bases lining up with TRBD2. Trimming cost V 1 base and J 2 bases; bases outside gene matches: 15. Germline V gene sequence: CDR1 DFQATT, CDR2 SNEGSKA (reference sequence). The CDR3 consists of 19 residues. CDR3 amino acids: CSARGLAGVSSPTYNEQFF. The CDR3 coding sequence is TGCAGTGCTAGAGGGTTAGCGGGAGTCTCCTCTCCAACCTACAATGAGCAGTTCTTC.

In its sample, this clonotype was seen many times. V and J are TRBV4-1 and TRBJ2-1; D may be TRBD2 (6 bases). Trimming removed 4 bases from V and 2 bases from J, with 12 bases in between. This CDR3 is built from 15 residues. CDR1 is MGHRA, CDR2 YSYEKL, per germline. The CDR3 region has the DNA TGCGCCAGCAGCCGCGTAACTAGCCCCTACAATGAGCAGTTCTTC. Translation: CASSRVTSPYNEQFF.

As to this clonotype: A clone one base away is much larger, so this may be a read error. J is TRBJ2-3 and V is TRBV27; no definite D call. In germline, CDR1 is MNHEY, CDR2 SMNVEV (reference sequence). The CDR3 consists of 13 residues. The CDR3 loop reads CASGLSDRDTQYF. The CDR3 DNA is TGTGCCAGCGGTTTATCGGATCGAGATACGCAGTATTTT.